Below are 26 T cell receptor beta chains sequenced from a single sample in a study of CD8+ T cells in alopecia areata. cDNA serving as the sequencing template came from extracted, reverse transcribed RNA. Sequencing was performed with immunoSEQ multiplex PCR; in TCRdb, only in-frame clones are kept and a portion is missing. Of under 25,000 clones listed, under 75% are singletons. The investigators collected lesional scalp punch biopsies and peripheral blood from alopecia areata patients. This specimen consisted of skin, obtained at week 0. The receptors originated from a human donor with alopecia areata.

This sequence joins TRBV6-1 and TRBJ1-1, with TRBD1 as a possible D gene (5 bases). Germline-derived CDR1 and CDR2 are MNHNS and SASEGT. This CDR3 is built from 15 residues. The ends were cut back, 8 bases at V and 0 bases at J, with 16 bases in the middle. The CDR3 protein is CASFGGWWMNTEAFF. In nucleotides, the CDR3 is TGTGCCAGCTTCGGGGGGTGGTGGATGAACACTGAAGCTTTCTTT.

The chain links TRBV6-1 to TRBJ1-1; D remains ambiguous. This CDR3 is built from 13 residues. CDR1 MNHNS and CDR2 SASEGT come from the germline V gene. V lost 6 bases and J 1 base, leaving 9 bases between the germline ends. The CDR3 spells CASREVGNTEAFF. The CDR3, as DNA: TGTGCCAGCAGGGAGGTTGGGAACACTGAAGCTTTCTTT.

This clone was detected only a few times. The CDR3 region has the DNA TGTGCCAGCAGCCGCCCCGGACAGCCCCACGAGCAGTACTTC. As protein: CASSRPGQPHEQYF. V is TRBV6-1 and J is TRBJ2-7; tentative D call: TRBD1 (6 bases). The CDR3 runs 14 residues. Germline V gene data show CDR1 as MNHNS and CDR2 as SASEGT. V was pared by 6 bases and J by 5 bases, with 17 bases between.

There are a few counts of this clone. The chain uses TRBV7-9 and TRBJ1-2, with D uncertain. Between the trimmed V and J ends, which lost 6 bases and 6 bases, there was a span of 14 bases. This CDR3 region has 13 residues. Looked up from germline, CDR1 is SEHNR and CDR2 is FQNEAQ (reference sequence). The CDR3, as DNA: TGTGCCAGCAGACCAGGTTATCTCGATGGCTACACCTTC. Protein: CASRPGYLDGYTF.

This clone has a handful of counts. This rearrangement joins TRBV4-1 to TRBJ1-5, with D perhaps matching TRBD1 (5 bases). This CDR3 is 16 amino acids long. The germline V gene has CDR1 MGHRA and CDR2 YSYEKL. Trimming took 0 bases from V and 7 from J, leaving 16 bases between them. CDR3 amino acids: CASSQDGGPTGQPQHF. CDR3 DNA: TGCGCCAGCAGCCAAGATGGGGGACCCACGGGACAGCCCCAGCATTTT.

The sample holds a few counts of this clone. This sample also contains other DNA sequences that code for the same CDR3. The V and J genes are TRBV14 and TRBJ2-1; possible D gene TRBD1, 6 bases. Trimming pared 3 bases from V and 4 bases from J, leaving 7 bases between. The CDR3 is made up of 13 amino acids. Per the germline V gene, CDR1 is SGHDN and CDR2 is FVKESK. CDR3 loop: CASSHGQYNEQFF. CDR3 DNA: TGTGCCAGCAGCCATGGACAGTACAATGAGCAGTTCTTC. The entire variable domain, with the rest obtained from reference TRBV14 and TRBJ2-1, is as follows: EAGVTQFPSHSVIEKGQTVTLRCDPISGHDNLYWYRRVMGKEIKFLLHFVKESKQDESGMPNNRFLAERTGGTYSTLKVQPAELEDSGVYFCASSHGQYNEQFFGPGTRLTVL.

This clone was recorded only once. The rearrangement joins TRBV4-1 to TRBJ1-2, with TRBD1 matching over 7 bases. Germline V gives CDR1 MGHRA, CDR2 YSYEKL. V dropped 4 bases and J dropped 8; count of bases not matched to a gene: 13. This CDR3 is built from 15 residues. CDR3 DNA sequence: TGCGCCAGCAGCCGGACCTTTAAGGGGGCGGGAGGCTACACCTTC. Translating gives CASSRTFKGAGGYTF.

This rearrangement joins TRBV7-9 to TRBJ1-5, with D possibly being TRBD1 (5 bases). V shed 5 bases and J shed 4 bases, with 21 bases lying between them. Germline CDR1 and CDR2: SEHNR and FQNEAQ (reference sequence). The CDR3 covers 17 residues. The CDR3 DNA reads as TGTGCCAGCAGCCGTAACCTCGGGACGGGACGAAATCAGCCCCAGCATTTT. Translating gives CASSRNLGTGRNQPQHF.

A remark on this clone: Mismatch with germline at one junction end may stem from a read error. The V call is TRBV6-5, the J call TRBJ2-3, with D perhaps matching TRBD2 (6 bases). The CDR3 is 13 residues long. The germline gives CDR1 MNHEY, CDR2 SVGAGI. CDR3 DNA sequence: TGTGCCATCAGTAATCTAGCGATGGATACGCAGTATTTT. This sequence encodes CAISNLAMDTQYF.

The chain has TRBV14 and TRBJ2-7; D is unresolved. Trimming left V 1 base short and J 2 bases short, with 9 bases between. Germline V gene lookup returns CDR1 SGHDN and CDR2 FVKESK. The CDR3 has 14 residues. The CDR3 is CASSQVAGPYEQYF. CDR3 nucleotide sequence: TGTGCCAGCAGCCAAGTTGCAGGCCCCTACGAGCAGTACTTC. Full variable domain (missing parts from reference TRBV14 and TRBJ2-7): EAGVTQFPSHSVIEKGQTVTLRCDPISGHDNLYWYRRVMGKEIKFLLHFVKESKQDESGMPNNRFLAERTGGTYSTLKVQPAELEDSGVYFCASSQVAGPYEQYFGPGTRLTVT.

V is TRBV4-3 and J is TRBJ1-2; 11 bases are a match to TRBD1. V was pared by 3 bases and J by 4 bases, with 4 bases of the junction left unmatched. The CDR3 runs to 15 residues. Per germline, CDR1 LGHNA and CDR2 YSLEER. For the CDR3, the DNA is TGCGCCAGCAGCCATCTCGGGACAGGGGGCTATGGCTACACCTTC. Protein product: CASSHLGTGGYGYTF.

V and J are TRBV18 and TRBJ1-1; possible D gene TRBD1, 5 bases. V lost 5 bases, J lost 3 bases, and 22 bases lay in between. Germline CDR1 is KGHSH and CDR2 is LQKENI. CDR3 length: 17 residues. The CDR3 sequence is CASSMGLLSRSYTEAFF. In DNA, the CDR3 is TGTGCCAGCTCAATGGGACTATTAAGCCGGTCTTACACTGAAGCTTTCTTT. The full variable domain, in which reference TRBV18 and TRBJ1-1 provide the parts outside the CDR3, is NAGVMQNPRHLVRRRGQEARLRCSPMKGHSHVYWYRQLPEEGLKFMVYLQKENIIDESGMPKERFSAEFPKEGPSILRIQQVVRGDSAAYFCASSMGLLSRSYTEAFFGQGTRLTVV.

V gene TRBV11-3 combines with J gene TRBJ2-2; maybe TRBD1 (6 bases). CDR3 length: 16 amino acids. Trimming took 5 bases from V and 2 from J, leaving 15 bases between them. CDR1 is SGHNT, CDR2 YENEEA, per germline. The CDR3 DNA is TGTGCCAGCAGCGTGAGGACAGATCTTAACACCGGGGAGCTGTTTTTT. It specifies CASSVRTDLNTGELFF.

In this sample, this clone turned up a few times. This rearrangement joins TRBV9 to TRBJ2-7; unclear D gene. CDR3 length: 14 residues. Germline V CDR1 and CDR2: SGDLS, YYNGEE. The V gene lost 0 bases and the J gene lost 3 bases, with 10 bases spanning the gap. The CDR3 DNA follows: TGTGCCAGCAGCGTAGGACCCCAAGTCTACGAGCAGTACTTC. It encodes CASSVGPQVYEQYF.

This clone appeared a few times. The chain carries TRBV5-1 and TRBJ2-7; 8 nucleotides agree with TRBD1. The CDR3 covers 15 residues. Germline CDR1 SGHRS, CDR2 YFSETQ. With 4 bases clipped from V and 4 bases from J, the junction kept 10 bases outside the gene matches. The CDR3, as DNA: TGCGCCAGCAGCCCGCGGACAGGGAGCGGTTACGAGCAGTACTTC. This translates into CASSPRTGSGYEQYF.

The chain's CDR3 is CASSTPSGQGHSPLHF. The CDR3 DNA follows: TGTGCCAGCAGCACCCCGTCGGGACAGGGACATTCACCCCTCCACTTT. This rearrangement joins TRBV5-8 to TRBJ1-6; 9 positions agree with TRBD1. The CDR3 length is 16 residues. V lost 4 bases, J lost 8 bases, and 10 bases stayed unmatched. CDR1 is SGHTS, CDR2 YDEGEE, per germline.

The chain combines TRBV29-1 with TRBJ2-1; TRBD2 matches 12 bases. The CDR3 is made up of 15 amino acids. CDR1 and CDR2 from the germline V gene are SQVTM and ANQGSEA. With 0 bases clipped from V and 4 bases from J, the junction kept 1 base outside the gene matches. The CDR3: CSVEELAGGYNEQFF. The CDR3 bases are TGCAGCGTTGAAGAACTAGCGGGGGGATACAATGAGCAGTTCTTC.

The chain has TRBV5-1 and TRBJ1-6, with D uncertain. The CDR3 extends over 15 amino acids. CDR1 and CDR2 (germline): SGHRS, YFSETQ. Deletions cut 0 bases from V and 8 bases from J, with 12 bases between. CDR3 in amino acids: CASSLAMGTYSPLHF. The CDR3 bases are TGCGCCAGCAGCTTGGCCATGGGAACGTATTCACCCCTCCACTTT.

The J gene is TRBJ1-1, the V gene TRBV29-1, with 7 nucleotides matching TRBD1. CDR1 and CDR2 from the germline V gene are SQVTM and ANQGSEA. The CDR3 is made up of 12 amino acids. Losses at the gene ends were 1 base for V and 12 bases for J; bases not matched to a gene: 8. In nucleotides, the CDR3 is TGCAGCGTTGAAGGAGGGGACAGCAATCCTTTCTTT. Translating gives CSVEGGDSNPFF. Full variable domain (missing parts from reference TRBV29-1 and TRBJ1-1): SAVISQKPSRDICQRGTSLTIQCQVDSQVTMMFWYRQQPGQSLTLIATANQGSEATYESGFVIDKFPISRPNLTFSTLTVSNMSPEDSSIYLCSVEGGDSNPFFGQGTRLTVV.

This clone has just a few counts. This chain joins TRBV2 and TRBJ2-2; TRBD2 might be the D (6 bases). The V end lost 1 base, the J end lost 2 bases, and 8 bases lay between the germline ends. The CDR3 is made up of 15 amino acids. Per the germline V gene, CDR1 is SNHLY and CDR2 is FYNNEI. CDR3 nucleotide sequence: TGTGCCAGCAGTGAAGTGACTAGAAACACCGGGGAGCTGTTTTTT. It is translated as CASSEVTRNTGELFF.

A few counts support this clone. The chain employs TRBV29-1 and TRBJ2-7; D perhaps matches TRBD1 (6 bases). CDR3 length equals 13 residues. Germline V gene lookup returns CDR1 SQVTM and CDR2 ANQGSEA. The V gene lost 7 bases and the J gene lost 4 bases, with 17 bases spanning the gap. The DNA for the CDR3 is TGCAGCGCCACCGGACAGTTCCAATACGAGCAGTACTTC. Protein: CSATGQFQYEQYF.

The table lists this clone with a few counts. The rearrangement links TRBV6-4 to TRBJ1-2; D is perhaps TRBD1 (5 bases). Per germline, CDR1 MRHNA and CDR2 SNTAGT. This CDR3 comprises 16 residues. V dropped 0 bases and J dropped 7 bases, with 18 bases sitting between them. In DNA form, the CDR3 reads TGTGCCAGCAGTGACTCGTCGAAGGGGCCCCTCTCTGGCTACACCTTC. Residues: CASSDSSKGPLSGYTF.

In its sample, this clone was seen a few times. This chain links TRBV18 with TRBJ1-4; D remains unclear. CDR3 length: 14 amino acids. In germline, CDR1 is KGHSH, CDR2 LQKENI. Trimming left V 2 bases short and J 8 bases short, with 12 bases between. The DNA for the CDR3 is TGTGCCAGCTCACCAGATTTGGACGGAGAAAAACTGTTTTTT. The encoded protein is CASSPDLDGEKLFF.

This clone was counted between two and nine times. The chain is built from TRBV6-5 and TRBJ2-7; perhaps TRBD1 as D (6 bases). V lost 6 bases to trimming and J lost 4 bases, with 10 bases between them. The CDR3 totals 12 residues. Germline V CDR1 and CDR2: MNHEY, SVGAGI. In nucleotides, the CDR3 is TGTGCCAGCAGCTCGACAGGTTACGAGCAGTACTTC. Translated, it gives CASSSTGYEQYF.

J is TRBJ1-1 and V is TRBV19; 7 nucleotides line up with TRBD1. Losses at the gene ends were 6 bases for V and 7 bases for J; bases not matched to a gene: 17. Per the germline V gene, CDR1 is LNHDA and CDR2 is SQIVND (reference sequence). This CDR3 spans 16 amino acids. CDR3 in amino acids: CASRVGRDRILGEAFF. The CDR3 nucleotides read TGTGCCAGTAGGGTGGGACGGGACAGAATATTGGGTGAAGCTTTCTTT.

This clone was seen only a few times. V and J are TRBV7-9 and TRBJ2-7, with D possibly called TRBD1 or TRBD2 (5 bases each). The V end was cut by 3 bases, the J end by 4 bases, with 10 bases between. The V gene's germline CDR1 is SEHNR and CDR2 FQNEAQ (reference sequence). The length of the CDR3 is 13 residues. CDR3 amino acids: CASSFGKGYEQYF. CDR3 DNA: TGTGCCAGCAGCTTCGGGAAGGGGTACGAGCAGTACTTC.